The rows below give T cell receptor beta chains drawn from one sample of a study of CXCR3-negative and CXCR3-positive naive CD8 T cells. No DNA is given; TCRdb re-called the 5' RACE reads and lists each CDR3 protein once. Recorded here are about 150,000 distinct CDR3 sequences; the top ten clones represent just under 0.5%. The sequencing sample was made of naive CXCR3+ CD8+ T cells from blood. The receptors stem from a human donor in good health. Some clones in this sample may be carry-over from other donors' samples. Each CDR3 is given with its conserved first and last residue.

j_call v_call cdr3_aa
TRBJ1-1 TRBV29-1 CSVEDGLGMNTEAFF
TRBJ2-1 TRBV7-9 CASSSTGLAGVNEQFF
TRBJ2-5 TRBV4-2 CASSQAAGTQQETQYF
TRBJ2-4 TRBV5-4 CASSLGLAKNIQYF
TRBJ2-3 TRBV12-3/TRBV12-4 CASSFSPLLADTQYF
TRBJ2-5 TRBV29-1 CSVHLPGAETQYF
TRBJ2-3 TRBV9 CASSGASTGSRTDTQYF
TRBJ1-2 TRBV12-3/TRBV12-4 CASNPSRERGYTF
TRBJ2-3 TRBV20-1 CSARDGLAASTDTQYF
TRBJ2-7 TRBV3-1 CASSQDLDFSYEQYF
TRBJ2-3 TRBV12-3/TRBV12-4 CASSPERELTDTQYF
TRBJ2-7 TRBV27 CASSPGTEQYF
TRBJ2-5 TRBV27 CASSFGGQQETQYF
TRBJ2-7 TRBV7-9 CASSFAETSDYEQYF
TRBJ2-7 TRBV7-6 CASSWGLAGGYDEQYF
TRBJ2-1 TRBV7-7 CASSLVSGSSYNEQFF
TRBJ2-2 TRBV5-1 CASTLNTGELFF
TRBJ1-2 TRBV7-9 CASSPIDINYGYTF
TRBJ2-2 TRBV6-5 CASSPGTGHTGELFF
TRBJ2-7 TRBV25-1 CASMSAGGTSGRNSYEQYF
TRBJ1-6 TRBV28 CASSPGRGSGSPLHF
TRBJ2-1 TRBV7-6 CASSPLAGGSEQFF
TRBJ2-1 TRBV6-5 CASSRDRVNEQFF
TRBJ2-5 TRBV27 CASSGLAGSGAETQYF
TRBJ2-5 TRBV7-3 CASSRNGWDRGETQYF
TRBJ1-1 TRBV28 CASSPPLTGYIEAFF
TRBJ1-1 TRBV27 CASSFSSTTGTEAFF
TRBJ2-1 TRBV4-1 CASSHQSPSYNEQFF
TRBJ1-5 TRBV19 CASDEDPGHQPQHF
TRBJ2-7 TRBV6-5 CASSYSRGYEQYF
TRBJ1-1 TRBV7-9 CASALDTSEAFF
TRBJ2-3 TRBV19 CASSYASTDTQYF
TRBJ1-2 TRBV28 CASSLGRGSGGYTF
TRBJ2-7 TRBV6-2/TRBV6-3 CASSYSSDSYEQYF
TRBJ2-5 TRBV6-2/TRBV6-3 CASSSGLADQETQYF
TRBJ1-6 TRBV20-1 CSARWTGFNSPLHF
TRBJ2-3 TRBV6-1 CASGGLRTDTQYF
TRBJ2-1 TRBV7-8 CASREYNEQFF
TRBJ2-5 TRBV29-1 CSFDIRETQYF
TRBJ1-4 TRBV12-3/TRBV12-4 CASSPTANEKLFF
TRBJ2-7 TRBV5-5 CASSPTGRGEQYF
TRBJ2-7 TRBV4-1 CASSQEARDLYEQYF
TRBJ2-5 TRBV4-3 CASSQDQSWVTGVQETQYF
TRBJ2-2 TRBV3-1 CASSQSNTGELFF
TRBJ2-6 TRBV6-6 CASSYASRDGANVLTF
TRBJ2-3 TRBV2 CASSEEGGRTDTQYF
TRBJ2-3 TRBV29-1 CSVVPGQNTDTQYF
TRBJ1-1 TRBV29-1 CSVEDRRSRGDDTEAFF
TRBJ1-1 TRBV29-1 CSVGSLNTEAFF
TRBJ1-1 TRBV11-2 CASSSSRGDGTEAFF
TRBJ2-5 TRBV3-1 CASSPSSGGASETQYF
TRBJ2-5 TRBV29-1 CSVPGTEQETQYF
TRBJ2-7 TRBV20-1 CSAQGQGAHEQYF
TRBJ2-2 TRBV3-1 CASSQDRRGTGELFF
TRBJ1-1 TRBV4-2 CASSQAYLGDTEAFF
TRBJ1-3 TRBV20-1 CSARVTGLSGNTIYF
TRBJ2-1 TRBV5-1 CASSLVGLAGGWDEQFF
TRBJ1-1 TRBV7-9 CASSFASGEDTEAFF
TRBJ2-7 TRBV5-1 CASSPGTAYEQYF